The entry below describes one T cell receptor beta chain. This sample was taken from a study of T cell responses to AZD1222 COVID-19 vaccine. This table comes from immunoSEQ multiplex PCR, and its TCRdb copy is limited to in-frame clones, with some not included. The repertoire holds approximately 110,000 clones, with approximately 91% as singletons. This CDR3 comprises 15 residues. V shed 6 bases and J 6 bases; nucleotides not matched to a gene: 10. The V gene's germline CDR1 is MNHEY and CDR2 SVGAGI. The chain has TRBV6-5 and TRBJ1-1; 10 positions match TRBD1. Sample: peripheral blood, taken on day 0 of AZD1222 vaccination. This sequence was found in an adult in good health. CDR3 residues: CASSRTGGFVSEAFF. The CDR3 DNA follows: TGTGCCAGCAGCCGGACAGGGGGATTTGTCTCTGAAGCTTTCTTT.